The clone carrying this TCR beta chain was counted between two and nine times. What it recognizes is unknown. Full-length variable regions came from constant-region reverse primers plus semi-nested Nested Universal Primer A PCR. TCRdb recomputed calls from the 5' RACE reads with MiXCR, one row per CDR3 protein. Of 55,000 to 80,000 distinct CDR3 sequences detected, around a fifth appear once; the ten largest clones hold under 3.5%. Memory CD4+ cells were defined as CD4+CD45RO+CD25-. Findings of the study overall: Greatest tumor Treg TCR overlap was with tumor naive CD4+ cells. The TCR gene usage of tumor memory CD4+ T cells clustered together with blood and lymph node memory CD4+ cells and with lymph node naive CD4+ cells.

This CDR3 is built from 16 residues. CDR1 and CDR2 from the germline V gene are DFQATT and SNEGSKA (reference sequence). Trimming removed 2 bases from V and 0 bases from J; junction bases left unmatched: 6. The sample taken for sequencing was memory CD4+ T cells sorted from a lymph node. Subset denoted: memory CD4+ T cells, CD4+CD45RO+CD25-. The sequence came from a female donor with breast cancer. This chain uses TRBV20-1 with TRBJ2-3; the match to TRBD2 covers 9 bases. As DNA, the CDR3 is TGCAGTGCTAGATTTCTAGCGGGGCTTAGCACAGATACGCAGTATTTT. Translated, it gives CSARFLAGLSTDTQYF.